The 8 T cell receptor beta chains below come from one sample, sequenced in a study of a mutant IDH1 vaccine in newly diagnosed glioma. Their antigens remain unidentified. Profiling relied on immunoSEQ multiplex PCR, and the TCRdb table lists in-frame clones only, not all of them. The repertoire holds roughly 42,000 clones, with approximately 83% as singletons. Time point here: week 5, during vaccination. Doses of 300 ug of mutant IDH1 20-mer peptide were given with topical imiquimod. The sample consisted of PBMCs, taken from a glioma patient whose treatment included an IDH1 peptide vaccine. The receptors originated from a middle-aged man with glioma.

The chain is built from TRBV4-1 and TRBJ2-1, with 7 bases aligning to TRBD2. Germline-derived CDR1 and CDR2 are MGHRA and YSYEKL. CDR3 length equals 12 residues. V lost 0 bases and J lost 10; bases outside the gene matches: 0. CDR3 loop: CASSQEGGEQFF. CDR3 coding DNA: TGCGCCAGCAGCCAAGAGGGGGGGGAGCAGTTCTTC.

V and J are TRBV7-8 and TRBJ1-2; a weak D match, TRBD1 (5 bases). This CDR3 contains 15 residues. Between the trimmed V and J ends, which lost 4 bases and 1 base, there was a span of 13 bases. Germline V gene sequence: CDR1 SGHVS, CDR2 FQNEAQ. Here the CDR3 DNA reads TGTGCCAGCAGCTCGGGGACGTCCCTTAACTATGGCTACACCTTC. Its translation: CASSSGTSLNYGYTF.

The chain is built from TRBV7-9 and TRBJ1-1, with 10 bases fitting TRBD1. The trim removed 1 base at V and 0 bases at J, leaving 11 bases unmatched. The CDR3 is made up of 19 amino acids. CDR1 is SEHNR and CDR2 is FQNEAQ in the germline V gene (reference sequence). The CDR3 reads CASSLVFRDRGRMNTEAFF. CDR3 sequence (DNA): TGTGCCAGCAGCTTAGTGTTCCGGGACAGGGGACGGATGAACACTGAAGCTTTCTTT.

V gene TRBV6-5 combines with J gene TRBJ1-5; the D is unclear. V lost 0 bases and J lost 2, with 8 bases in between. CDR3 length equals 15 residues. Germline V lookup: CDR1 MNHEY, CDR2 SVGAGI. The CDR3 sequence is CASSYSMAGNQPQHF. The CDR3 DNA sequence: TGTGCCAGCAGTTACTCGATGGCCGGCAATCAGCCCCAGCATTTT.

CDR3 coding DNA: TGCGCCAGCAGCATCGGACTAGCGGGAGGGAAAGATGAGCAGTTCTTC. Its translation: CASSIGLAGGKDEQFF. The rearrangement uses TRBV5-1 and TRBJ2-1; 15 bases fit TRBD2. V shed 4 bases, J shed 8 bases, and the junction held 7 bases outside the gene matches. Germline CDR1 and CDR2: SGHRS and YFSETQ. CDR3 length: 16 amino acids.

CDR3 nucleotides: TGCGCCAGCACCCCCAGACCACTTCTCGACTTTCCCGAGCAGTACTTC. Protein sequence: CASTPRPLLDFPEQYF. The chain recombines TRBV23-1 with TRBJ2-7, with D hard to call. TRBV23-1 belongs to the ORF category, with a function that is uncertain. CDR3 length equals 16 residues. V lost 7 bases to trimming and J lost 6 bases, with 25 bases between them.

The chain carries TRBV4-3 and TRBJ2-7; TRBD2 is a possible D gene (6 bases). This CDR3 is built from 14 residues. Germline-derived CDR1 and CDR2 are LGHNA and YSLEER. The V end lost 0 bases, the J end lost 6 bases, and 12 bases lay between the germline ends. CDR3 sequence reads: CASSQETSFGEQYF. The DNA of the CDR3 is TGCGCCAGCAGCCAAGAGACTAGTTTCGGCGAGCAGTACTTC.

The V call is TRBV6-6, the J call TRBJ2-7, with 10 bases that match TRBD2. The CDR3 is 15 residues long. The V segment lost 4 bases and the J segment 2 bases; nucleotides outside the gene matches: 5. CDR1 MNHNY and CDR2 SVGAGI come from the germline V gene (reference sequence). The CDR3 sequence is CASSSGLAFTYEQYF. CDR3 sequence (DNA): TGTGCCAGCAGTTCGGGACTAGCGTTTACCTACGAGCAGTACTTC.